This TCR beta chain appears in the sequencing data of a study of blood T cells in healthy people across ages (dated by TCRdb to 2013 to 2016). For the study in its entirety: In model experiments, template switching captured roughly one uniquely barcoded TCR beta cDNA molecule for every two T cells. To track age-related changes in TCR beta repertoire diversity, the study relied on deep sequencing normalized with unique cDNA molecular identifiers. The donors were divided into four age groups: young (average around 16 years), middle-aged (around 37), aged (about 61) and long-lived (82). Donors of different ages were randomly distributed across sequencing lanes to avoid experimental bias. Two additional independent replicas of 1 million unique cDNA reads from the same blood draw were analyzed for two donors (one aged 18 to 29 and one aged 80 or older). Results the study describes overall, beyond this receptor: Because donor CMV infection status was unknown, age-related changes in expanded clonotypes were potentially confounded. Compared with the aged group, the long-lived group had more naive CD4+ T cells, fewer expanded clones and increased TCR diversity, suggesting age selection. Estimates of total diversity based on one million sequenced T cells were considered lower bounds and underestimates. As age increased, observed TCR beta diversity per million T cells dropped in a roughly linear way, and a significant reduction was already evident by age 40. Bulk unsorted PBMC profiling prevented conclusive comparison of naive and antigen-experienced compartments. A strong correlation was found between observed TCR beta diversity and the percentage of naive T cells measured by flow cytometry.

The library came from 5' RACE. TCRdb shows the sequencer as Illumina HiSeq 2500. A second about 7 to 12 cycle PCR used a sample-barcoded 5' primer and a J-beta primer mix. Each TCR beta cDNA molecule received a unique molecular identifier from a template-switch 5' adaptor carrying 12 random nucleotides. At least 2.5 million CDR3-containing paired-end reads were obtained from each sample. First-strand cDNA synthesis was performed from all RNA using the Mint cDNA synthesis kit, with priming by a TRBC-specific oligonucleotide. Following uracil-DNA glycosylase treatment, a first 18-cycle PCR with universal primers M1SS and BC2_uni_R was performed on all cDNA. As for the authors' bioinformatics: For normalization, 1 million high-quality reads, each with a distinct molecular identifier, were randomly selected from each sample. Instead of being binned into consensus sequences, reads with shared molecular identifiers were discarded. MiTCR, with a Q25 quality threshold and the strictest error-elimination algorithm, was used for CDR3 identification, clonotype clustering and error correction. Lower-bound total TCR beta diversity was estimated with a nonparametric unseen species model using Euler transformation. TCRdb ran its own pipeline on the public reads, namely fastp trimming at Q25 and MiXCR clone calling, and kept in-frame beta chains. A single entry per CDR3 protein holds the most common genes and DNA from its merged rows. Here the V and J calls rest on TCRdb's processing, not on the authors' analysis. The sample data list 1.4 million or so distinct CDR3 sequences, and roughly two fifths of these were observed just once. The ten most abundant clones make up approximately 4% of the sample.

In this sample, this clonotype turned up a few times. It lacks a known antigen. No clone much larger than this one lies a single base away; base qualities are absent. The germline V end is reduced by 1 base and the J end by 3 bases; junction bases left unmatched: 4. Based on the germline V gene (reference sequence), the CDR1 and CDR2 sequences are SEHNR and FQNEAQ. Spanning cysteine to phenylalanine, the CDR3 consists of 15 amino acids. Only the CDR3 DNA is retained, 45 bases long and in frame from the first base. The roughly 39 donors, aged about 6 to 100 years, were systemically healthy Caucasian individuals from Russia. Ten milliliters of peripheral blood were drawn from each donor into EDTA-treated Vacutainer tubes. PBMCs were isolated by Ficoll-Paque density-gradient centrifugation, with at least 6 million obtained per sample. Total RNA was extracted from PBMCs with Trizol reagent, with at least 6 micrograms obtained per sample. For every donor, an aliquot of PBMCs went through flow cytometry to measure the percentages of naive CD45RAhigh/CD27high T cells.

The receptor was derived from a woman aged 18-29 years in good health. Rearrangement joined TRBV7-9 to TRBJ2-5, with 8 central nucleotides matching TRBD2. Sequencing was carried out using blood. The CDR3 protein sequence reads: CASSLGPGLEETQYF. The DNA sequence is as follows: TGTGCCAGCAGCTTAGGTCCGGGACTAGAAGAGACCCAGTACTTC.